This T cell receptor (beta chain) was sequenced during a study of blood T cell repertoires in COVID-19 (TCRdb year 2020). Background for the entire study: Collaborator samples came from the United States, Italy and Spain and covered acute and convalescent phases of COVID-19. The repertoires were released in a freely available public database meant as a resource for research on the immune response to SARS-CoV-2. The material from the prospective study consisted of cDNA or gDNA derived from T cells, B-cell-depleted T cells, or PBMCs. Where available, HLA class I and class II types were taken from metadata supplied by the sample provider and were not determined by assay-based typing. The samples were drawn from the first 160 participants of the ongoing ImmuneRACE study and from about 1,200 subjects provided by 6 global collaborators. The sample metadata nearly always contained a de-identified subject ID, COVID-19 status, age in years and sex. Subjects who had been exposed to COVID-19, were actively infected with it, or had recovered from it provided the deeply sampled blood TCRbeta repertoires that made up the dataset.

Study-level results and caveats: The quantity of clinical and demographic metadata differed by source and by participant and was supplied without curation.

Participants in the prospective study were enrolled through a virtual design, were aged roughly 18 to 100 years, and lived in approximately 25 United States geographic areas. Cohort assignment in the prospective study relied on participant-reported clinical history from a screening survey and a study questionnaire. For ImmuneRACE Cohort 3, a participant was defined as recovered based on two consecutive negative NP/OP PCR tests, clearance by a healthcare professional, or resolution of symptoms. In the prospective study, mobile phlebotomists collected whole blood, serum and a nasopharyngeal or oropharyngeal swab from each participant. Prospective study participants could optionally give additional blood draws and questionnaires over an approximately 2-month period. Before DNA extraction, blood samples from the prospective study were shipped at room temperature or frozen. The immunoSEQ Assay, a bias-controlled multiplex PCR, was used to amplify TCRbeta CDR3 regions from genomic DNA. The authors' analysis ran thus. Nucleated cell counts per sample were estimated from amplification of reference gene primers within the assay. To quantify the absolute abundance of each unique TCRbeta CDR3 rearrangement, sequence reads were collapsed and filtered. Productive Simpson clonality was computed per sample as the square root of Simpson's diversity index over productive rearrangements. As stored in TCRdb, this immuneACCESS dataset retains in-frame rearrangements with V and J assigned. A fraction of the clones does not appear; measured against another copy, unresolved V genes explain less than half of the discrepancy, and the remainder lacks a known reason. That table gives V, J and clone size, and the DNA gave D and trimming. Here the sample has 150,000 to 200,000 clones; roughly 88% occur a single time. In total, the top ten clones hold approximately 9% of the sample.

From V the trimming removes 0 bases and from J it removes 4 bases, while the gene matches leave 3 bases of the junction unaccounted for. From cysteine to phenylalanine, the CDR3 is 14 amino acids long. The kept DNA is CDR3 alone, 42 bases in frame from the first base. The germline V gene sets CDR1 to KGHSH and CDR2 to LQKENI. The count of this clone is one. It has no known antigen specificity. No clone much larger than this one lies a single base away; base qualities are absent. The sequence was collected from a woman between 18 and 29 years old who had recovered from COVID-19. The sequenced sample consisted of PBMCs or T cells enriched from blood (not recorded which). Recombination connected TRBV18 to TRBJ2-7, with TRBD1 matching 7 junction bases. CDR3 protein: CASSPPGQQYEQYF. Read as DNA, the sequence is TGTGCCAGCTCACCACCGGGACAGCAGTACGAGCAGTACTTC.